Described below is a single T cell receptor beta chain sequence and its context. Antigen specificity is unknown. The sample belongs to a study of cytomegalovirus exposure and HLA in healthy donors. Study background: Findings of an earlier analysis included some 110 million unique TCR beta sequences from 180 million or so T cells. Caucasian-associated ancestry cluster membership applied to about 80% of 398 genotyped donors.

Researchers ran the PCR with 60 Vbeta and 13 Jbeta primers. Some clones are missing from TCRdb's copy, which holds only in-frame ones; the method was immunoSEQ multiplex PCR. The sample spans some 76,000 clones; the ten largest clones claim roughly 0.89%. Regarding the study as a whole: Presence/absence analysis assumed near-uniform sequencing depth across donors. A later analysis linked a missense variant in DCLRE1C to the trimming of TCR beta V and J genes.

The CDR3 has 17 amino acids. The germline V gene encodes CDR1 SQVTM and CDR2 ANQGSEA. V lost 4 bases, J lost 4 bases, and 16 bases stayed unmatched. Sample: PBMCs. The origin of this receptor is a boy between 10 and 17 years old in good health and CMV-seronegative. The chain recombines TRBV29-1 with TRBJ2-1; TRBD1 aligns across 7 bases. As DNA, the CDR3 is TGCAGCGTTGTGGCCGCACAGGGGACGGAAGTTTACAATGAGCAGTTCTTC. Protein product: CSVVAAQGTEVYNEQFF.